What follows are 6 T cell receptor beta chains derived from one specimen sequenced in a study of blood T cell repertoires in COVID-19. The table came from immunoSEQ multiplex PCR; TCRdb's copy has only in-frame clones and leaves some out. This table holds 360,000 or so clones, roughly 87% found once. Sequenced input: peripheral blood. The receptors were gathered from a woman aged 60 to 75 with COVID-19, enrolled during active disease.

This sequence joins TRBV9 and TRBJ1-2, with no clear D. This CDR3 contains 14 residues. Trimming cost V 5 bases and J 4 bases, with 15 bases left between them. CDR1 is SGDLS and CDR2 is YYNGEE in the germline V gene. CDR3 DNA: TGTGCCAGCAGAACTCCCGGGGATGGCTATGGCTACACCTTC. Translated: CASRTPGDGYGYTF.

The chain carries TRBV19 and TRBJ2-5, with a possible D match to TRBD2 (6 bases). Germline V gives CDR1 LNHDA, CDR2 SQIVND (reference sequence). Trimming took off 6 bases at V and 3 bases at J, with 17 bases between the two ends. The CDR3 consists of 15 residues. The CDR3, as DNA: TGTGCCAGTAGCCCCCCCCGTGCGGGAAAAGAGACCCAGTACTTC. Protein product: CASSPPRAGKETQYF.

The chain employs TRBV7-3 and TRBJ2-3; a weak D match, TRBD1 (5 bases). Trimming took 3 bases from V and 0 from J, leaving 7 bases between them. The CDR3 totals 14 residues. CDR1 is SGHTA, CDR2 FQGTGA, per germline. CDR3 DNA sequence: TGTGCCAGCAGCTTGGGGCCGAGCACAGATACGCAGTATTTT. The encoded protein is CASSLGPSTDTQYF.

J is TRBJ2-2 and V is TRBV29-1; perhaps TRBD1 as D (5 bases). With 3 bases removed from V and 5 bases from J, the gap between germline ends came to 13 bases. CDR1 SQVTM and CDR2 ANQGSEA come from the germline V gene. The CDR3 extends over 14 amino acids. The chain's CDR3 is CSVDRAGRTGELFF. The CDR3 nucleotides are TGCAGCGTTGATAGGGCAGGGCGAACCGGGGAGCTGTTTTTT.

The chain has TRBV24-1 and TRBJ2-5; weak D call: TRBD1 (5 bases). Germline loops: CDR1 KGHDR, CDR2 SFDVKD. The CDR3 has 15 amino acids. V gave up 3 bases and J gave up 2 bases, with 12 bases separating them. This CDR3 reads CATSDPTEPQETQYF. The CDR3 DNA follows: TGTGCCACCAGTGATCCGACAGAACCTCAAGAGACCCAGTACTTC.

J is TRBJ2-3 and V is TRBV5-1; D perhaps matches TRBD2 (5 bases). Trimming removed 0 bases from V and 6 bases from J, with 11 bases in between. Germline CDR1 is SGHRS and CDR2 is YFSETQ. The CDR3 runs 14 residues. As DNA, the CDR3 is TGCGCCAGCAGCTTGGGCACGGGAAGGGATACGCAGTATTTT. It codes for CASSLGTGRDTQYF.